One and the same sample provided the 25 T cell receptor beta chains below, sequenced in a study of early T cells in non-severe SARS-CoV-2 infection. Each CDR3 protein gets one entry after TCRdb re-called the 5' RACE reads with MiXCR. The sample has around 20,000 distinct CDR3 sequences, around 4% seen once. The sample comprised whole blood. The receptors were sampled from an adult who was a healthcare worker with PCR-confirmed SARS-CoV-2 infection or an uninfected control (not recorded which).

Within the sample, this clonotype is medium-sized. The chain couples TRBV10-3 to TRBJ2-5, with a possible D match to TRBD2 (6 bases). The length of the CDR3 is 11 residues. V gave up 6 bases and J gave up 5 bases, with 7 bases separating them. Germline V gene sequence: CDR1 ENHRY, CDR2 SYGVKD. CDR3 DNA sequence: TGTGCCATCAGCGGAGGGGAGACCCAGTACTTC. This sequence encodes CAISGGETQYF.

This clonotype was seen only a few times. The chain recombines TRBV29-1 with TRBJ2-5; D ambiguous. Germline values: CDR1 SQVTM, CDR2 ANQGSEA. V lost 7 bases and J lost 3, with 9 bases in between. This CDR3 comprises 11 residues. As DNA, the CDR3 is TGCAGCGCCATGCCTGAAGAGACCCAGTACTTC. Translating gives CSAMPEETQYF. Based on the CDR3 plus reference TRBV29-1 and TRBJ2-5, the full variable domain is SAVISQKPSRDICQRGTSLTIQCQVDSQVTMMFWYRQQPGQSLTLIATANQGSEATYESGFVIDKFPISRPNLTFSTLTVSNMSPEDSSIYLCSAMPEETQYFGPGTRLLVL.

J is TRBJ2-1 and V is TRBV6-2 or TRBV6-3, with 7 bases lining up with TRBD1. V trimming: 6 bases; J trimming: 4 bases; junction bases outside the gene matches: 12. Germline loops: CDR1 MNHEY, CDR2 SVGEGT. This CDR3 spans 16 amino acids. CDR3 sequence: CASRGIRQGPYNEQFF. CDR3 nucleotide sequence: TGTGCCAGCAGGGGGATTAGACAGGGACCTTACAATGAGCAGTTCTTC.

In this sample, this clonotype turned up many times. V gene TRBV6-5 combines with J gene TRBJ1-2, with TRBD1 matching 9 bases. V was clipped by 4 bases and J by 6 bases; unmatched bases: 9. The CDR3 sequence is 15 residues long. Per germline, CDR1 MNHEY and CDR2 SVGAGI. CDR3 loop: CASSWGGQGNHGYTF. The CDR3 DNA reads TGTGCCAGCAGTTGGGGGGGACAGGGAAACCATGGCTACACCTTC.

This clonotype is labeled medium-sized. The gene calls are TRBV11-2 and TRBJ2-5; tentatively, D is TRBD2 (5 bases). Germline CDR1 and CDR2: SGHAT and FQNNGV. Between the trimmed V and J ends, which lost 4 bases and 0 bases, there was a span of 12 bases. This CDR3 comprises 15 residues. CDR3 protein: CASSSSGNHQETQYF. The CDR3 DNA reads TGTGCCAGCAGCTCATCCGGGAACCACCAAGAGACCCAGTACTTC.

This clonotype was recorded at least ten times. This chain uses TRBV10-3 with TRBJ1-5; no definite D call. This CDR3 contains 12 residues. V gave up 6 bases and J gave up 1 base, with 4 bases separating them. Per the germline V gene, CDR1 is ENHRY and CDR2 is SYGVKD. The CDR3 DNA sequence: TGTGCCATCAGCCCAAGCAATCAGCCCCAGCATTTT. Protein: CAISPSNQPQHF.

This clonotype came up a few times. The chain has TRBV15 and TRBJ2-7; 8 nucleotides align to TRBD2. This CDR3 spans 14 amino acids. V trimming: 3 bases; J trimming: 5 bases; junction bases outside the gene matches: 6. From germline, CDR1 is LNHNV and CDR2 YYDKDF (reference sequence). CDR3 sequence (DNA): TGTGCCACCAGCAGCCCGGGGGGGCCCCACGAGCAGTACTTC. It is translated as CATSSPGGPHEQYF.

This clonotype has a count of ten or more. The CDR3: CASSSGGTPETQYF. The CDR3 coding sequence is TGTGCCAGTAGTAGTGGGGGGACTCCGGAGACCCAGTACTTC. The chain is built from TRBV19 and TRBJ2-5; D possibly corresponds to TRBD2 (6 bases). The germline V gene has CDR1 LNHDA and CDR2 SQIVND (reference sequence). Between the trimmed V and J ends, which lost 4 bases and 5 bases, there was a span of 14 bases. There are 14 residues in the CDR3.

Ten or more counts support this clonotype. The genes are TRBV10-3 and TRBJ2-3; a possible D gene is TRBD1 (5 bases). The CDR3 contains 13 residues. V lost 10 bases and J 3 bases, leaving 14 bases between the germline ends. The germline V gene has CDR1 ENHRY and CDR2 SYGVKD. The CDR3 bases are TGTGCCAGCAAGGGCAGGGCGACAGATACGCAGTATTTT. It specifies CASKGRATDTQYF.

This clonotype is deemed medium-sized (0.01 to 0.1%). The V and J genes are TRBV6-6 and TRBJ1-1; 9 bases are a match to TRBD1. CDR1 is MNHNY, CDR2 SVGAGI, per germline (reference sequence). This CDR3 contains 13 residues. The trim removed 8 bases at V and 5 bases at J, leaving 6 bases unmatched. The CDR3 protein is CASRDREGTEAFF. DNA of the CDR3: TGTGCCAGCCGGGACAGGGAGGGGACTGAAGCTTTCTTT.

This clonotype was counted at least ten times. The chain recombines TRBV7-9 with TRBJ1-4; tentatively, D is TRBD1 (5 bases). V was shortened by 7 bases and J by 5 bases, with 11 bases between the two germline ends. The CDR3 sequence is 13 residues long. Germline V gene sequence: CDR1 SEHNR, CDR2 FQNEAQ (reference sequence). CDR3 in amino acids: CASTTRGNEKLFF. CDR3 DNA sequence: TGTGCCAGCACAACGCGGGGCAATGAAAAACTGTTTTTT.

In this sample, this clonotype turned up many times. The CDR3 sequence is CASSLGQGRSGTEAFF. In DNA, the CDR3 is TGTGCCAGCAGTCTGGGACAGGGGCGGTCTGGCACTGAAGCTTTCTTT. The chain carries TRBV12-3 or TRBV12-4 and TRBJ1-1; 10 bases fit TRBD1. The CDR3 has 16 amino acids. V lost 5 bases to trimming and J lost 4 bases; unmatched junction nucleotides: 10.

The rearrangement uses TRBV9 and TRBJ1-1; TRBD1 might be the D (6 bases). The V gene's germline CDR1 is SGDLS and CDR2 YYNGEE. This CDR3 spans 14 amino acids. Trimming took 4 bases from V and 2 from J, leaving 12 bases between them. CDR3 sequence reads: CASSPRDTNTEAFF. CDR3 nucleotide sequence: TGTGCCAGCAGCCCCCGGGACACCAACACTGAAGCTTTCTTT.

Only a few counts were recorded for this clonotype. This chain's CDR3 is CASSTSDFSVPRNQPQHF. CDR3 coding DNA: TGTGCCAGTAGTACTTCAGACTTTAGCGTCCCGCGGAATCAGCCCCAGCATTTT. This chain links TRBV19 with TRBJ1-5; D ambiguous. V gave up 4 bases and J gave up 4 bases, with 23 bases separating them. The CDR3 contains 18 residues. The germline V gene has CDR1 LNHDA and CDR2 SQIVND (reference sequence).

This clonotype was seen at least ten times. The chain couples TRBV19 to TRBJ1-2; D is ambiguous. Germline V gene sequence: CDR1 LNHDA, CDR2 SQIVND (reference sequence). Trimming removed 7 bases at V and 4 bases at J, with 13 bases between. This CDR3 is built from 13 residues. The CDR3 reads CASTTLRAYGYTF. CDR3 sequence (DNA): TGTGCCAGTACCACCCTCCGGGCCTATGGCTACACCTTC.

V gene TRBV19 combines with J gene TRBJ2-7, with 9 bases aligning to TRBD1. Looked up from germline, CDR1 is LNHDA and CDR2 is SQIVND (reference sequence). The ends lost 4 bases at V and 0 bases at J; junction bases unmatched: 10. The CDR3 runs 17 residues. The CDR3 reads CASSTLPGQGSSYEQYF. DNA of the CDR3: TGTGCCAGTAGTACCTTGCCGGGACAGGGAAGCTCCTACGAGCAGTACTTC. The complete variable domain, with remaining parts taken from reference TRBV19 and TRBJ2-7, reads DGGITQSPKYLFRKEGQNVTLSCEQNLNHDAMYWYRQDPGQGLRLIYYSQIVNDFQKGDIAEGYSVSREKKESFPLTVTSAQKNPTAFYLCASSTLPGQGSSYEQYFGPGTRLTVT.

This clonotype was counted at least ten times. The CDR3 DNA reads as TGTGCCAGCTCACCGACAGTTTCCCCTCGTGGCTATGGCTACACCTTC. Encoded protein: CASSPTVSPRGYGYTF. The rearrangement uses TRBV18 and TRBJ1-2, with a tentative D call TRBD1 (5 bases). V was cut by 3 bases and J by 4 bases, with 18 bases left in between. This CDR3 has 16 amino acids. In germline, CDR1 is KGHSH, CDR2 LQKENI. The whole variable domain, filled in from reference TRBV18 and TRBJ1-2, reads NAGVMQNPRHLVRRRGQEARLRCSPMKGHSHVYWYRQLPEEGLKFMVYLQKENIIDESGMPKERFSAEFPKEGPSILRIQQVVRGDSAAYFCASSPTVSPRGYGYTFGSGTRLTVV.

Sample share makes this clonotype medium-sized. The rearrangement links TRBV6-2 or TRBV6-3 to TRBJ1-1; the match to TRBD1 covers 9 bases. CDR1 is MNHEY, CDR2 SVGEGT, per germline. The trim removed 5 bases at V and 6 bases at J, leaving 7 bases unmatched. CDR3 length: 14 residues. The CDR3: CASSRDRAAAEAFF. For the CDR3, the DNA is TGTGCCAGCAGTAGGGACAGGGCCGCCGCTGAAGCTTTCTTT.

This clonotype was found many times. This rearrangement joins TRBV5-1 to TRBJ1-1, with D unresolved. V lost 2 bases and J 3 bases, leaving 5 bases between the germline ends. Germline CDR1 is SGHRS and CDR2 is YFSETQ. The CDR3 covers 12 residues. The CDR3 region is CASSFGDTEAFF. The CDR3 nucleotides are TGCGCCAGCAGCTTCGGGGACACTGAAGCTTTCTTT.

Regarding this clonotype: At one of its ends the junction is not consistent with the germline gene, which may arise from a read error. The CDR3 here is CASRSQSSYNSSLHF. CDR3 DNA: TGTGCCAGCAGAAGTCAGAGCTCCTATAATTCATCCCTCCACTTT. J is TRBJ1-6 and V is TRBV2; no definite D call. CDR3 length: 15 amino acids. Germline assignment: CDR1 SNHLY and CDR2 FYNNEI.

This clonotype was recorded at least ten times. The chain couples TRBV29-1 to TRBJ2-6; D remains ambiguous. Germline CDR1 reads SQVTM; CDR2 reads ANQGSEA. Trimming took off 4 bases at V and 4 bases at J, with 14 bases between the two ends. The CDR3 consists of 15 residues. Here the CDR3 reads CSVVQTRRGANVLTF. Written as DNA, the CDR3 is TGCAGCGTTGTCCAGACTCGCCGGGGGGCCAACGTCCTGACTTTC. The complete variable domain, with remaining parts taken from reference TRBV29-1 and TRBJ2-6, reads SAVISQKPSRDICQRGTSLTIQCQVDSQVTMMFWYRQQPGQSLTLIATANQGSEATYESGFVIDKFPISRPNLTFSTLTVSNMSPEDSSIYLCSVVQTRRGANVLTFGAGSRLTVL.

This clonotype was recorded many times. The CDR3 here is CASSYRSGHLVDGYTF. CDR3 bases: TGTGCCAGCAGTTACAGATCCGGACACCTGGTGGATGGCTACACCTTC. The rearrangement joins TRBV6-6 to TRBJ1-2; D possibly corresponds to TRBD1 (5 bases). Germline V CDR1 and CDR2: MNHNY, SVGAGI (reference sequence). With 2 bases removed from V and 6 bases from J, the gap between germline ends came to 19 bases. The CDR3 is 16 amino acids.

This clonotype was seen at least ten times. The chain recombines TRBV30 with TRBJ2-3; a possible D gene is TRBD2 (5 bases). CDR3 length: 17 residues. Trimming shortened V by 3 bases and J by 1 base, and 20 bases separated the two germline ends. Germline lookup yields CDR1 GTSNPN and CDR2 SVGIG (reference sequence). CDR3 region: CAWRESARRVGTDTQYF. The CDR3 bases are TGTGCCTGGAGGGAAAGTGCTAGGCGGGTTGGCACAGATACGCAGTATTTT.

This clonotype was observed many times. V and J are TRBV20-1 and TRBJ2-7; D gene unclear. Trimming stripped 5 bases from V and 4 bases from J, with 18 bases between. The germline CDR1 and CDR2 sequences are DFQATT and SNEGSKA (reference sequence). The CDR3 covers 14 residues. Here the CDR3 DNA reads TGCAGTGCTCCCGGTGGCGACTCCCTGTACGAGCAGTACTTC. Amino acid sequence: CSAPGGDSLYEQYF.

This clonotype was found many times. The V gene is TRBV12-3 or TRBV12-4, the J gene TRBJ1-2; TRBD1 aligns across 10 bases. The CDR3 runs to 15 residues. V trimming: 5 bases; J trimming: 2 bases; junction bases outside the gene matches: 5. CDR3 coding DNA: TGTGCCAGCAGTGCGTGGGACAGGGGAAACTATGGCTACACCTTC. It yields the protein CASSAWDRGNYGYTF.